The 7 T cell receptor beta chains below come from one sample, sequenced in a study of CD8+CD57+ T cells in acquired aplastic anemia. Overall study results and limits: Patients' CD8+CD57+ cells proved less diverse than their total CD4+ and CD8+ pools, researchers found.

Genomic DNA provided the template from which TCR beta VDJ and CDR3 profiles were obtained. TCRdb analysed the reads with MiXCR anew, one entry per CDR3 protein. The sample carries roughly 17,000 distinct CDR3 sequences, roughly two fifths recorded once. Patients chosen for sequencing had shown CD8+CD57+ cell expansion by flow cytometry. No antigen has been assigned to these receptors. Sequenced input: CD8+CD57+ T cells sorted from PBMCs. The sample's subset: bead-enriched CD8+CD57+ effector memory T cells from SAA patients. Source of these receptors: a human donor with aplastic anemia.

This clonotype was detected many times. The CDR3 nucleotides read TGTGCCAGCAGCTTCGGGACTAGCGGCTACAATGAGCAGTTCTTC. It codes for CASSFGTSGYNEQFF. The rearrangement uses TRBV7-2 and TRBJ2-1, with TRBD2 matching 11 bases. The CDR3 runs to 15 residues. Germline assignment: CDR1 SGHTA and CDR2 FQGNSA. The J segment lost 3 bases and the V segment lost 3 bases, leaving 1 base of the junction unmatched.

The CDR3 DNA sequence: TGTGCCAGCAGTTCCGGCTACGAGCAGTACTTC. This encodes CASSSGYEQYF. This chain links TRBV12-3 or TRBV12-4 with TRBJ2-7; the D is unclear. V lost 4 bases, J lost 3 bases, and 4 bases lay in between. The CDR3 extends over 11 amino acids.

Written as DNA, the CDR3 is TGCGCCAGCAGTGCTACGAGGAATGGGAATGAGCAGTATTTT. Protein product: CASSATRNGNEQYF. The J gene is TRBJ2-3, the V gene TRBV10-1; the D is unclear. The germline V gene has CDR1 WNHNN and CDR2 SYGVQD (reference sequence). V was clipped by 4 bases and J by 11 bases, with 19 bases between them. This CDR3 has 14 amino acids.

The V call is TRBV4-2, the J call TRBJ1-1; 8 nucleotides line up with TRBD1. CDR1 and CDR2 from the germline V gene are LGHNA and YNFKEQ. The CDR3 contains 14 residues. With 4 bases clipped from V and 7 bases from J, the junction kept 8 bases outside the gene matches. Here the CDR3 reads CASSLEQGGIEAFF. CDR3 DNA sequence: TGTGCCAGCAGCCTAGAACAGGGGGGCATTGAAGCTTTCTTT.

This chain connects TRBV6-5 to TRBJ1-2, with TRBD1 as a possible D gene (5 bases). The germline gives CDR1 MNHEY, CDR2 SVGAGI. V lost 2 bases, J lost 7 bases, and 8 bases lay in between. The CDR3 runs 12 residues. The CDR3 here is CASSYGGSGYTF. The DNA of the CDR3 is TGTGCCAGCAGTTACGGGGGATCTGGCTACACCTTC.

This clonotype was seen many times. The chain uses TRBV10-3 and TRBJ2-3, with 7 bases matching TRBD1. J lost 3 bases, V lost 0 bases, and 12 bases had no gene match. The CDR3 extends over 18 amino acids. The germline CDR1 and CDR2 sequences are ENHRY and SYGVKD. CDR3 nucleotide sequence: TGTGCCATCAGTGAGTCATCCCGTTTTCAGGGGGAAACAGATACGCAGTATTTT. It specifies CAISESSRFQGETDTQYF.

This chain connects TRBV7-6 to TRBJ2-7; 7 bases are shared with TRBD2. V was pared by 4 bases and J by 2 bases, with 11 bases of the junction left unmatched. The CDR3 is 16 amino acids. CDR1 is SGHVS, CDR2 FNYEAQ, per germline. The CDR3 DNA follows: TGTGCCAGCAGCTCCGGGGGGACTTCCTTCACCTACGAGCAGTACTTC. Protein sequence: CASSSGGTSFTYEQYF.